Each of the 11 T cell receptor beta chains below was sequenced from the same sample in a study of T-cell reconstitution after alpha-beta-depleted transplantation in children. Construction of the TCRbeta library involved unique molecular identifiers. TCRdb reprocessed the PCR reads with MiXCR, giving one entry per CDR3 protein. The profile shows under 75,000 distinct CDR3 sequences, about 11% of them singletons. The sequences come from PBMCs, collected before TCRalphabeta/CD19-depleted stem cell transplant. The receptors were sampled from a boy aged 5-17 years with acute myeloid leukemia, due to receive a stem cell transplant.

The CDR3: CASSLRLFAYNEQFF. In nucleotides, the CDR3 is TGTGCCAGCAGTCTACGGTTGTTCGCCTACAATGAGCAGTTCTTC. The V gene is TRBV27, the J gene TRBJ2-1, with unresolved D. Deletions cut 5 bases from V and 2 bases from J, with 13 bases between. Germline lookup yields CDR1 MNHEY and CDR2 SMNVEV (reference sequence). This CDR3 is 15 amino acids long.

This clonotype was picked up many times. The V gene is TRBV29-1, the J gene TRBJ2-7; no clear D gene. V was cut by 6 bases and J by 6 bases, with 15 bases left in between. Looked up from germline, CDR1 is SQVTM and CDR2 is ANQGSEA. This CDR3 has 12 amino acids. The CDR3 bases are TGCAGCGTCGACTCCAACAGCGCCGAGCAGTACTTC. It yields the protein CSVDSNSAEQYF.

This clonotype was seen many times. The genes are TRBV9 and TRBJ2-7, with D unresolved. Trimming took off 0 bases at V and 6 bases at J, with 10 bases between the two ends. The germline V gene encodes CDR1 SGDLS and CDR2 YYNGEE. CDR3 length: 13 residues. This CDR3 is CASSVGDFPEQYF. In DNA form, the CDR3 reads TGTGCCAGCAGCGTAGGAGACTTCCCCGAGCAGTACTTC.

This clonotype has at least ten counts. The CDR3, as DNA: TGTGCCAGCTCACCGGGGAATCAGCCCCAGCATTTT. It codes for CASSPGNQPQHF. The chain couples TRBV18 to TRBJ1-5, with D unresolved. The CDR3 consists of 12 residues. V shed 3 bases and J shed 4 bases, with 4 bases lying between them. The V gene's germline CDR1 is KGHSH and CDR2 LQKENI. Supplemented by reference TRBV18 and TRBJ1-5, the full variable domain reads NAGVMQNPRHLVRRRGQEARLRCSPMKGHSHVYWYRQLPEEGLKFMVYLQKENIIDESGMPKERFSAEFPKEGPSILRIQQVVRGDSAAYFCASSPGNQPQHFGDGTRLSIL.

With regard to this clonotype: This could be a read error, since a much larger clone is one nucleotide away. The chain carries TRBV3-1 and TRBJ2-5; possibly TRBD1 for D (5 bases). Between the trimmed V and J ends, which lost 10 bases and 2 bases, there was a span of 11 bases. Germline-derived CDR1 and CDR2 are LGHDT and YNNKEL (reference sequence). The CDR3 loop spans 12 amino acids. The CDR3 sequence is CATSDSQETQYF. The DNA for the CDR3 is TGTGCCACCAGTGACAGTCAAGAGACCCAGTACTTC.

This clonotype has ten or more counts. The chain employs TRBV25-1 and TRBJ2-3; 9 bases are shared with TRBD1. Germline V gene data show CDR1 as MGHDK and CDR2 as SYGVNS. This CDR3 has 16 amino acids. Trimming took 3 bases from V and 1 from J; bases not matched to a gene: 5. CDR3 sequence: CASSDVWDRGTDTQYF. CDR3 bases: TGTGCCAGCAGTGATGTTTGGGACAGGGGCACAGATACGCAGTATTTT.

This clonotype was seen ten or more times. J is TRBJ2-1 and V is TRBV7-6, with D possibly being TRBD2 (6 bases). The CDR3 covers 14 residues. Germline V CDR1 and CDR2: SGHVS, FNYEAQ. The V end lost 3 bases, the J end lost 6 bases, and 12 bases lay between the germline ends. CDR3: CASSLRGASNEQFF. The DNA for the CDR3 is TGTGCCAGCAGCTTGCGCGGGGCGAGCAATGAGCAGTTCTTC.

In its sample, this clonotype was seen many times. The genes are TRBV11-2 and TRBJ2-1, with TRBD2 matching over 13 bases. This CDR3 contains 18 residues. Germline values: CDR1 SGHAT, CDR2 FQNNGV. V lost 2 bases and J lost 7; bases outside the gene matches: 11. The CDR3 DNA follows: TGTGCCAGCAGCTTAATACTAGCGGGAGGGCGGAGGTCGAATGAGCAGTTCTTC. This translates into CASSLILAGGRRSNEQFF. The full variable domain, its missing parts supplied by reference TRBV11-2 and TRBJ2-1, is EAGVAQSPRYKIIEKRQSVAFWCNPISGHATLYWYQQILGQGPKLLIQFQNNGVVDDSQLPKDRFSAERLKGVDSTLKIQPAKLEDSAVYLCASSLILAGGRRSNEQFFGPGTRLTVL.

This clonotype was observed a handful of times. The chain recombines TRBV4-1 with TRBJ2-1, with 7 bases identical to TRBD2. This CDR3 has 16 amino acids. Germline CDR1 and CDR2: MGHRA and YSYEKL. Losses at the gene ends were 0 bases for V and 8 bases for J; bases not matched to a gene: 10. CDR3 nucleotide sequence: TGCGCCAGCAGCCAAGAGGGGGGGTTTAGGATCCATGAGCAGTTCTTC. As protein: CASSQEGGFRIHEQFF.

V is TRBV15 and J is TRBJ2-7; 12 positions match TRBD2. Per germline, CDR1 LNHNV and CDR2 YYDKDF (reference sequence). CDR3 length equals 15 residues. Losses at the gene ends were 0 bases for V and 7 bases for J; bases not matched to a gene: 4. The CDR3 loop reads CATSRDTSGRPEQYF. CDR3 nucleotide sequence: TGTGCCACCAGCAGAGACACTAGCGGGAGGCCAGAGCAGTACTTC.

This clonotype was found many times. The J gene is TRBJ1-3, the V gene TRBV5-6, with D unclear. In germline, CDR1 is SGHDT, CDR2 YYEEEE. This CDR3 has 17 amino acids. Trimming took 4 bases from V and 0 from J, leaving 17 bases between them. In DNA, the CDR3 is TGTGCCAGCAGCCCGGACGGAAACCTTCACTCTGGAAACACCATATATTTT. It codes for CASSPDGNLHSGNTIYF.